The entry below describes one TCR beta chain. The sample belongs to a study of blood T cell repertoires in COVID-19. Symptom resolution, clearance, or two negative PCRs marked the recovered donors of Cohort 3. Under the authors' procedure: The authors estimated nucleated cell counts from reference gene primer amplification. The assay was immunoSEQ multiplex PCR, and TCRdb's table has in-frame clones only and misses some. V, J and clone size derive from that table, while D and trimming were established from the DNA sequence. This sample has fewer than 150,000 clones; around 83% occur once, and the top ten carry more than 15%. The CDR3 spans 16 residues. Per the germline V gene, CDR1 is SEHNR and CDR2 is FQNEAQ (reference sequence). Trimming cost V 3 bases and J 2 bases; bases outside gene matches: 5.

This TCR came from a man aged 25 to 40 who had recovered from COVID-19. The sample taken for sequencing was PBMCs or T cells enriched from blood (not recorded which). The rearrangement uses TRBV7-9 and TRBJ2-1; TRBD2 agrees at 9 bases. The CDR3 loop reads CASSFSGRHTYNEQFF. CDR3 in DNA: TGTGCCAGCAGCTTCAGCGGGAGGCACACCTACAATGAGCAGTTCTTC.